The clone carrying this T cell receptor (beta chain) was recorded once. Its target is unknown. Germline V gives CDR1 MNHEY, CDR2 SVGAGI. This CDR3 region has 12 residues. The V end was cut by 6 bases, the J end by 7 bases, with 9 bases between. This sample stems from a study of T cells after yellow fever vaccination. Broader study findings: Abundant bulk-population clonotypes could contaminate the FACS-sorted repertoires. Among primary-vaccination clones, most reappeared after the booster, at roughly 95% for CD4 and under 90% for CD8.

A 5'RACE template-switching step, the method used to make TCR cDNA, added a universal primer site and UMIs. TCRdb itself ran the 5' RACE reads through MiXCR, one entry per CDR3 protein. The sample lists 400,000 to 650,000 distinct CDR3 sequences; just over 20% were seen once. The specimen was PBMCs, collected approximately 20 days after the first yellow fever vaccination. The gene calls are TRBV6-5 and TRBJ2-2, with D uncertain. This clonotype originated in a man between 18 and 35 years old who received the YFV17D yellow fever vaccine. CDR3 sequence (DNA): TGTGCCAGCAGGGTTGGGGTCGGGGAGCTGTTTTTT. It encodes CASRVGVGELFF.